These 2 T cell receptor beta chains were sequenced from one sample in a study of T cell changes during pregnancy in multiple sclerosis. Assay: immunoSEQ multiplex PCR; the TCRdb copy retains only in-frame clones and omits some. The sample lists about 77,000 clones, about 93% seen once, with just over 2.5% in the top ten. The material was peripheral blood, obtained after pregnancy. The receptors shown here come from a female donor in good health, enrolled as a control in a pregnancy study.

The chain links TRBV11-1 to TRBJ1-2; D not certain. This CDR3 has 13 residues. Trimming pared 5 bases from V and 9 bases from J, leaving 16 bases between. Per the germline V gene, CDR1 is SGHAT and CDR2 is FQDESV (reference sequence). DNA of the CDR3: TGTGCCAGCAGCACCGGAACTCTGAGGAGCTACACCTTC. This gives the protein CASSTGTLRSYTF.

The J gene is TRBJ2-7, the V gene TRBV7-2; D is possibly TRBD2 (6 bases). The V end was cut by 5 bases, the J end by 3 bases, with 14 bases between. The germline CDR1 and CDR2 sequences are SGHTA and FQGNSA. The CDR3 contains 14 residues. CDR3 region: CASSGSTSVYEQYF. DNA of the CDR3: TGTGCCAGCAGCGGCTCGACTAGTGTCTACGAGCAGTACTTC.